These 15 T cell receptor beta chains share one sample of origin, sequenced in a study of T cell changes during pregnancy in multiple sclerosis. This table comes from immunoSEQ multiplex PCR, and its TCRdb copy is limited to in-frame clones, with some not included. The sample carries roughly 48,000 clones, roughly 85% recorded once. This specimen consisted of CD4+ T cells from peripheral blood mononuclear cells, obtained in the second trimester of pregnancy. These receptors were obtained from a female donor with multiple sclerosis, enrolled in a pregnancy study.

The rearrangement joins TRBV5-4 to TRBJ2-3; TRBD2 aligns across 14 bases. V lost 4 bases, J lost 1 base, and 5 bases stayed unmatched. Germline V gene sequence: CDR1 SGHNT, CDR2 YYREEE (reference sequence). CDR3 size: 17 residues. CDR3 bases: TGTGCCAGCAGCCTGGGACTAGCGGGGGCTCGCACAGATACGCAGTATTTT. It is translated as CASSLGLAGARTDTQYF.

The chain recombines TRBV4-3 with TRBJ2-2, with unresolved D. The CDR3 is made up of 18 amino acids. The germline CDR1 and CDR2 sequences are LGHNA and YSLEER. V was trimmed by 0 bases and J by 0 bases, leaving 14 bases between them. The CDR3 spells CASSQETVGFANTGELFF. CDR3 nucleotides: TGCGCCAGCAGCCAAGAAACAGTTGGGTTCGCGAACACCGGGGAGCTGTTTTTT.

The rearrangement joins TRBV7-9 to TRBJ1-3; D gene unclear. The germline V gene encodes CDR1 SEHNR and CDR2 FQNEAQ (reference sequence). This CDR3 spans 16 amino acids. The germline V and J ends were trimmed by 3 bases and 3 bases, with 15 bases remaining between them. The CDR3 here is CASSFSDFRFGNTIYF. CDR3 coding DNA: TGTGCCAGCAGCTTCTCAGACTTTAGGTTTGGAAACACCATATATTTT. Variable domain in full (rest from reference TRBV7-9 and TRBJ1-3): DTGVSQNPRHKITKRGQNVTFRCDPISEHNRLYWYRQTLGQGPEFLTYFQNEAQLEKSRLLSDRFSAERPKGSFSTLEIQRTEQGDSAMYLCASSFSDFRFGNTIYFGEGSWLTVV.

The chain recombines TRBV5-1 with TRBJ1-5; D is unresolved. CDR3 length: 13 residues. The germline V and J ends were trimmed by 5 bases and 0 bases, with 6 bases remaining between them. The germline V gene has CDR1 SGHRS and CDR2 YFSETQ. The chain's CDR3 is CASSLNSNQPQHF. CDR3 DNA sequence: TGCGCCAGCAGTTTAAATAGCAATCAGCCCCAGCATTTT.

This chain uses TRBV19 with TRBJ2-1; 7 nucleotides agree with TRBD2. The CDR3 sequence is 14 residues long. Germline assignment: CDR1 LNHDA and CDR2 SQIVND (reference sequence). V was clipped by 8 bases and J by 2 bases; unmatched bases: 6. The chain's CDR3 is CASDAGTTYNEQFF. The DNA for the CDR3 is TGTGCCAGTGACGCCGGGACTACCTACAATGAGCAGTTCTTC.

V and J are TRBV6-5 and TRBJ2-4; tentatively, D is TRBD1 (6 bases). The ends were cut back, 4 bases at V and 5 bases at J, with 15 bases in the middle. This CDR3 comprises 15 residues. Germline V lookup: CDR1 MNHEY, CDR2 SVGAGI. The CDR3 DNA sequence: TGTGCCAGCAGTTTATACCCGCCAGGGGAAAACATTCAGTACTTC. It translates to CASSLYPPGENIQYF.

This chain links TRBV5-1 with TRBJ1-2; no clear D. This CDR3 has 15 amino acids. Germline values: CDR1 SGHRS, CDR2 YFSETQ. Between the trimmed V and J ends, which lost 6 bases and 2 bases, there was a span of 17 bases. This CDR3 is CASKAGTEPNYGYTF. CDR3 nucleotides: TGCGCCAGCAAAGCAGGAACAGAGCCCAACTATGGCTACACCTTC.

The chain carries TRBV5-8 and TRBJ2-7; D might be TRBD1 (5 bases). This CDR3 comprises 15 residues. Germline V gene lookup returns CDR1 SGHTS and CDR2 YDEGEE. Between the trimmed V and J ends, which lost 4 bases and 0 bases, there was a span of 14 bases. CDR3 bases: TGTGCCAGCAGCCCAGGGTTACAGGACTCCTACGAGCAGTACTTC. Translation gives CASSPGLQDSYEQYF.

The chain links TRBV21-1 to TRBJ1-5. TRBV21-1 constitutes a pseudogene. The CDR3 extends over 16 amino acids. CDR3 residues: CASSKDRRGGNQPQHF. The DNA for the CDR3 is TGTGCCAGCAGCAAAGATCGGAGGGGAGGCAATCAGCCCCAGCATTTT.

CDR3 loop: CAISPGQENNAFF. Here the CDR3 DNA reads TGTGCCATCAGCCCGGGACAGGAAAATAATGCTTTCTTT. The chain combines TRBV10-3 with TRBJ1-1; 8 bases agree with TRBD1. This CDR3 region has 13 residues. With V trimmed by 6 bases and J by 11 bases, 11 bases remained unmatched. The V gene's germline CDR1 is ENHRY and CDR2 SYGVKD.

The gene calls are TRBV19 and TRBJ1-1; the D gene is possibly TRBD1 (5 bases). With 4 bases removed from V and 6 bases from J, the gap between germline ends came to 15 bases. The germline V gene encodes CDR1 LNHDA and CDR2 SQIVND (reference sequence). The CDR3 sequence is 14 residues long. CDR3 bases: TGTGCCAGTAGTACCAGGGAAAGTAGAGCTGAAGCTTTCTTT. This sequence encodes CASSTRESRAEAFF.

The rearrangement joins TRBV6-1 to TRBJ1-1; D may be TRBD1 (5 bases). This CDR3 is 15 amino acids long. The germline CDR1 and CDR2 sequences are MNHNS and SASEGT. The V end lost 1 base, the J end lost 4 bases, and 13 bases lay between the germline ends. The CDR3, as DNA: TGTGCCAGCAGTGAAGTCGCTTTGGGGGGCACTGAAGCTTTCTTT. It encodes CASSEVALGGTEAFF.

V gene TRBV29-1 combines with J gene TRBJ1-2; unclear D gene. The CDR3 runs to 10 residues. V lost 5 bases and J lost 9, with 10 bases in between. Germline loops: CDR1 SQVTM, CDR2 ANQGSEA. The CDR3 is CSVSSGSYTF. CDR3 coding DNA: TGCAGCGTTTCTAGTGGAAGCTACACCTTC.

The rearrangement joins TRBV18 to TRBJ1-3; 7 positions match TRBD1. This CDR3 has 15 residues. Per germline, CDR1 KGHSH and CDR2 LQKENI. The J segment lost 2 bases and the V segment lost 3 bases, leaving 4 bases of the junction unmatched. CDR3: CASSPSTGTGNTIYF. In nucleotides, the CDR3 is TGTGCCAGCTCACCCTCGACAGGGACTGGAAACACCATATATTTT.

The V gene is TRBV5-1, the J gene TRBJ1-5; 7 nucleotides align to TRBD1. With 0 bases clipped from V and 0 bases from J, the junction kept 3 bases outside the gene matches. Germline CDR1 reads SGHRS; CDR2 reads YFSETQ. This CDR3 region has 16 residues. CDR3 coding DNA: TGCGCCAGCAGCTTGGGTACAGGGGATAGCAATCAGCCCCAGCATTTT. This gives the protein CASSLGTGDSNQPQHF.